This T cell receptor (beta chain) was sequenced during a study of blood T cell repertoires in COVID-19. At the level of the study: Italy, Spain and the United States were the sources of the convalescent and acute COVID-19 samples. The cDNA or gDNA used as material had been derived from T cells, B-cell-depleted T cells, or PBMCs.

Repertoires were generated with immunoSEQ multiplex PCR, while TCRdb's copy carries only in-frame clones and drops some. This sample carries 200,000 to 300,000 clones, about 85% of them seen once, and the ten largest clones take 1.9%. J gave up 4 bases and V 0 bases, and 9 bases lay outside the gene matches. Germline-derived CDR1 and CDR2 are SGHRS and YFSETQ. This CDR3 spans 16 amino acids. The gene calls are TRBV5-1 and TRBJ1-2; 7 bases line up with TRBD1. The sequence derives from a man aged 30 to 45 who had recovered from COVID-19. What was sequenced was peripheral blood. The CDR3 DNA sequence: TGCGCCAGCAGCTTGGCCAGGGGGGTCCCTTCCTATGGCTACACCTTC. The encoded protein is CASSLARGVPSYGYTF.